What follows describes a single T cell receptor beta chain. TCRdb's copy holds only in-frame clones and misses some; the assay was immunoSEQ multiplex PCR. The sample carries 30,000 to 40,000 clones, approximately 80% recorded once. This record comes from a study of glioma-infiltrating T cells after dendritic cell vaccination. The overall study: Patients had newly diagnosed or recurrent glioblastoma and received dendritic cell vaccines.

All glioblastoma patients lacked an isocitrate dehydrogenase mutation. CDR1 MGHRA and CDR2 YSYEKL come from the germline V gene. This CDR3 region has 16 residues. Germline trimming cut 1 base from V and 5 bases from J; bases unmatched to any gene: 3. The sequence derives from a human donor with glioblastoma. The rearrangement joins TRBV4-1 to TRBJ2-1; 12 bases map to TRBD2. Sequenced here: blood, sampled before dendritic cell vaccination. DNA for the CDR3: TGCGCCAGCAGCCAAGGTGGACTAGCGGGGAACAATGAGCAGTTCTTC. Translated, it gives CASSQGGLAGNNEQFF.